A single sample gave rise to the 15 T cell receptor beta chains below, sequenced in a study of shared clonotypes between healthy human individuals. Repertoires were generated with immunoSEQ multiplex PCR, while TCRdb's copy carries only in-frame clones and drops some. The table has a few million clones, roughly 92% seen once. Sequencing input: naive CD4+ T cells sorted from blood. As for subset: CD45RA+ positively selected. The receptors here all came from a man aged 18 to 30 in good health.

The rearrangement joins TRBV5-1 to TRBJ2-7, with 12 positions matching TRBD1. The length of the CDR3 is 15 residues. CDR1 SGHRS and CDR2 YFSETQ come from the germline V gene. V gave up 3 bases and J gave up 6 bases; unmatched junction bases: 7. The CDR3 sequence: CASSSSGTGGLEQYF. The DNA for the CDR3 is TGCGCCAGCAGCTCCTCCGGGACAGGGGGCCTCGAGCAGTACTTC.

Comment on this clone: In the same sample, other DNA sequences code for this CDR3. The chain joins TRBV7-2 to TRBJ1-1; 8 nucleotides agree with TRBD1. Per the germline V gene, CDR1 is SGHTA and CDR2 is FQGNSA. The CDR3 totals 15 residues. V lost 1 base and J lost 1; bases outside the gene matches: 2. The CDR3 DNA reads as TGTGCCAGCAGCTTAGTCGGACAGGGGAACACTGAAGCTTTCTTT. Translation: CASSLVGQGNTEAFF.

In DNA form, the CDR3 reads TGTGCCACCAGCAGACGCCCCCAGGGACTAGTGAACAATGAGCAGTTCTTC. Its protein is CATSRRPQGLVNNEQFF. The chain has TRBV15 and TRBJ2-1, with 8 bases fitting TRBD2. This CDR3 is built from 17 residues. Per the germline V gene, CDR1 is LNHNV and CDR2 is YYDKDF (reference sequence). V trimming: 2 bases; J trimming: 5 bases; junction bases outside the gene matches: 11.

Turning to this clone: The identical CDR3 is also encoded by other nucleotide sequences in the sample. The rearrangement uses TRBV7-9 and TRBJ2-5, with D perhaps TRBD1 (5 bases). The CDR3 totals 14 residues. Germline loops: CDR1 SEHNR, CDR2 FQNEAQ (reference sequence). V gave up 1 base and J gave up 1 base, with 7 bases separating them. This CDR3 is CASSLGQIQETQYF. The DNA of the CDR3 is TGTGCCAGCAGCTTAGGACAGATCCAAGAGACCCAGTACTTC. Looking up the rest from reference TRBV7-9 and TRBJ2-5 gives the full variable domain: DTGVSQNPRHKITKRGQNVTFRCDPISEHNRLYWYRQTLGQGPEFLTYFQNEAQLEKSRLLSDRFSAERPKGSFSTLEIQRTEQGDSAMYLCASSLGQIQETQYFGPGTRLLVL.

The rearrangement uses TRBV4-3 and TRBJ1-3; D call uncertain. Trimming took off 0 bases at V and 3 bases at J, with 9 bases between the two ends. Germline V gene sequence: CDR1 LGHNA, CDR2 YSLEER. The CDR3 consists of 15 residues. CDR3 protein: CASSQDGRDGNTIYF. DNA of the CDR3: TGCGCCAGCAGCCAAGACGGCCGGGATGGAAACACCATATATTTT.

Concerning this clone: The sample has other DNA sequences that encode this CDR3 too. The chain uses TRBV5-1 and TRBJ1-6; D remains unclear. CDR1 and CDR2 from the germline V gene are SGHRS and YFSETQ. This CDR3 contains 13 residues. V dropped 4 bases and J dropped 3 bases, with 5 bases sitting between them. The CDR3 loop reads CASSLGYNSPLHF. CDR3 nucleotides: TGCGCCAGCAGCCTTGGCTATAATTCACCCCTCCACTTT.

J is TRBJ2-5 and V is TRBV9; the D gene is possibly TRBD1 (6 bases). From germline, CDR1 is SGDLS and CDR2 YYNGEE. The CDR3 contains 15 residues. Trimming removed 0 bases at V and 0 bases at J, with 9 bases between. The CDR3 nucleotides are TGTGCCAGCAGCGTAGGAGGGACACACCAAGAGACCCAGTACTTC. Residues: CASSVGGTHQETQYF.

This chain links TRBV6-5 with TRBJ2-7, with a tentative D call TRBD1 (6 bases). Germline V gene sequence: CDR1 MNHEY, CDR2 SVGAGI. The CDR3 contains 13 residues. Trimming removed 6 bases at V and 3 bases at J, with 12 bases between. The CDR3 here is CASSPGTIYEQYF. CDR3 coding DNA: TGTGCCAGCAGCCCCGGGACAATCTACGAGCAGTACTTC.

The chain is built from TRBV6-6 and TRBJ1-2, with D perhaps matching TRBD1 (6 bases). Germline V lookup: CDR1 MNHNY, CDR2 SVGAGI (reference sequence). This CDR3 is 12 amino acids long. V lost 5 bases to trimming and J lost 4 bases, with 8 bases between them. CDR3 protein: CASSDRSYGYTF. DNA for the CDR3: TGTGCCAGCAGTGACAGGAGCTATGGCTACACCTTC.

The chain links TRBV6-5 to TRBJ1-5, with D possibly being TRBD1 (5 bases). Deletions cut 8 bases from V and 7 bases from J, with 12 bases between. This CDR3 has 12 amino acids. Germline V gene sequence: CDR1 MNHEY, CDR2 SVGAGI. In nucleotides, the CDR3 is TGTGCCAGCTGGGGGTCGGGGCAGCCCCAGCATTTT. Its translation is CASWGSGQPQHF.

V is TRBV30 and J is TRBJ2-7; D is possibly TRBD1 (6 bases). Trimming stripped 4 bases from V and 2 bases from J, with 9 bases between. The germline V gene encodes CDR1 GTSNPN and CDR2 SVGIG (reference sequence). This CDR3 is 12 amino acids long. The CDR3 loop is CAWKDSTYEQYF. CDR3 coding DNA: TGTGCCTGGAAGGACAGCACCTACGAGCAGTACTTC.

The rearrangement links TRBV18 to TRBJ1-4; weak D call: TRBD1 (5 bases). Trimming pared 4 bases from V and 5 bases from J, leaving 8 bases between. CDR1 is KGHSH, CDR2 LQKENI, per germline. CDR3 size: 13 residues. This CDR3 is CASSRDRNEKLFF. The CDR3 nucleotides read TGTGCCAGCTCACGCGACAGAAATGAAAAACTGTTTTTT.

The chain couples TRBV7-6 to TRBJ1-2; perhaps TRBD1 as D (5 bases). In germline, CDR1 is SGHVS, CDR2 FNYEAQ. The CDR3 loop spans 14 amino acids. Trimming cost V 4 bases and J 10 bases, with 19 bases left between them. Here the CDR3 reads CASSSYTGGADYTF. As DNA, the CDR3 is TGTGCCAGCAGCTCCTACACAGGAGGGGCGGACTACACCTTC.

The chain recombines TRBV7-9 with TRBJ2-1; 10 positions match TRBD1. The CDR3 length is 17 residues. CDR1 and CDR2 from the germline V gene are SEHNR and FQNEAQ (reference sequence). The ends lost 5 bases at V and 5 bases at J; junction bases unmatched: 12. This chain's CDR3 is CASSPNYPGQGNNEQFF. The CDR3 coding sequence is TGTGCCAGCAGCCCAAACTACCCGGGACAGGGGAACAATGAGCAGTTCTTC.

The CDR3 DNA sequence: TGTGCCAGCTCAAAAACCCCCAGGCGTCTGAACACTGAAGCTTTCTTT. The encoded protein is CASSKTPRRLNTEAFF. The rearrangement links TRBV27 to TRBJ1-1; D gene ambiguous. Germline V gene data show CDR1 as MNHEY and CDR2 as SMNVEV (reference sequence). V shed 8 bases and J shed 0 bases, with 19 bases lying between them. The CDR3 runs to 16 residues.